This record covers a single TCR beta chain. These data originate in a study of blood T cell repertoires in COVID-19. Those enrolled in Seattle joined during active infection and were followed longitudinally afterward. CDR3 size: 14 residues. Trimming removed 5 bases at V and 0 bases at J, with 11 bases between. Germline V gene data show CDR1 as SEHNR and CDR2 as FQNEAQ (reference sequence). In the study's own analysis: By means of reference gene primer amplification, nucleated cell counts were estimated. This table comes from immunoSEQ multiplex PCR, and its TCRdb copy is limited to in-frame clones, with some not included. D and trimming come from the DNA, and the V and J calls and clone size come from that table. The top ten clones hold approximately 1.5% of a sample with 440,000 or so clones, around nine tenths of them seen once.

The sequenced material came from peripheral blood. This chain uses TRBV7-9 with TRBJ2-7, with D unresolved. This TCR derives from a middle-aged woman with COVID-19, enrolled during active disease. The CDR3 region has the DNA TGTGCCAGCAGCCCCCCACAGCCCTCCTACGAGCAGTACTTC. It yields the protein CASSPPQPSYEQYF.